This T cell receptor (beta chain) was sequenced during a study of blood T cells in healthy people across ages. Trimming took 1 base from V and 5 from J; bases not matched to a gene: 5. Germline values: CDR1 DFQATT, CDR2 SNEGSKA (reference sequence). The CDR3 is made up of 14 amino acids. Combining a sample-barcoded 5' primer with a J-beta primer mix, a second PCR ran for 7 to 11 cycles. TCRdb ran MiXCR on the 5' RACE reads and lists one entry per CDR3 protein. The sample lists fewer than 700,000 distinct CDR3 sequences; less than 60% were seen once. The J gene is TRBJ2-1, the V gene TRBV20-1, with 7 nucleotides matching TRBD2. This TCR was recovered from an elderly man in good health. The specimen was blood. CDR3: CSARAPAGNNEQFF. DNA of the CDR3: TGCAGTGCTAGAGCCCCAGCGGGGAACAATGAGCAGTTCTTC.